The 25 T cell receptor beta chains below come from one sample, sequenced in a study of blood T cell repertoires in COVID-19. This table comes from immunoSEQ multiplex PCR, and its TCRdb copy is limited to in-frame clones, with some not included. The sample shows 52,000 or so clones, around 86% of them seen only once. The sample was peripheral blood. These receptors all come from a human donor in a cohort sampled during active COVID-19.

The rearrangement links TRBV3-1 (or the pseudogene TRBV3-2) to TRBJ2-3; D possibly corresponds to TRBD1 (5 bases). V shed 1 base and J shed 1 base, with 9 bases lying between them. CDR3 length: 15 amino acids. Germline-derived CDR1 and CDR2 are LGHDT and YNNKEL (reference sequence). The CDR3 DNA is TGTGCCAGCAGCCAAGGGGGCAGAGGCACAGATACGCAGTATTTT. It is translated as CASSQGGRGTDTQYF.

V gene TRBV7-9 combines with J gene TRBJ2-7; perhaps TRBD2 as D (10 bases). Looked up from germline, CDR1 is SEHNR and CDR2 is FQNEAQ (reference sequence). The CDR3 extends over 20 amino acids. V lost 7 bases and J lost 3, with 34 bases in between. The CDR3 loop reads CASTSSLGTGSLAGVYEQYF. In DNA, the CDR3 is TGTGCCAGCACCTCTAGTCTCGGGACAGGGAGTCTAGCGGGAGTCTACGAGCAGTACTTC.

The V gene is TRBV19, the J gene TRBJ1-2; 8 bases line up with TRBD1. The V segment lost 3 bases and the J segment 7 bases; nucleotides outside the gene matches: 16. The CDR3 length is 17 residues. Germline V gene sequence: CDR1 LNHDA, CDR2 SQIVND (reference sequence). CDR3 sequence reads: CASSMRTGSSRDGGYTF. CDR3 sequence (DNA): TGTGCCAGTAGTATGAGGACAGGGAGTTCCCGAGATGGTGGCTACACCTTC.

V usage is TRBV5-1 and J usage is TRBJ2-5; D remains ambiguous. V was clipped by 2 bases and J by 1 base, with 12 bases between them. CDR3 size: 15 residues. Germline-derived CDR1 and CDR2 are SGHRS and YFSETQ. The CDR3 DNA is TGCGCCAGCAGCTTCGCCTCTGAGAGCCAAGAGACCCAGTACTTC. It specifies CASSFASESQETQYF.

This clone was seen a single time. V gene TRBV7-9 combines with J gene TRBJ2-2; a possible D gene is TRBD2 (5 bases). V lost 6 bases and J lost 5, with 16 bases in between. The CDR3 loop spans 15 amino acids. CDR1 and CDR2 (germline): SEHNR, FQNEAQ (reference sequence). The chain's CDR3 is CASSFLRGSTGELFF. For the CDR3, the DNA is TGTGCCAGCAGTTTTTTACGGGGTTCAACCGGGGAGCTGTTTTTT.

The genes are TRBV5-1 and TRBJ1-1; the D gene is possibly TRBD1 (5 bases). CDR1 is SGHRS and CDR2 is YFSETQ in the germline V gene. The CDR3 contains 15 residues. Trimming removed 0 bases from V and 4 bases from J, with 13 bases in between. The chain's CDR3 is CASSLGPGRGTEAFF. The CDR3 DNA is TGCGCCAGCAGCTTGGGACCGGGGAGGGGCACTGAAGCTTTCTTT.

This chain links TRBV29-1 with TRBJ2-3, with a possible D match to TRBD2 (5 bases). V lost 5 bases and J lost 11, with 20 bases in between. This CDR3 contains 13 residues. From germline, CDR1 is SQVTM and CDR2 ANQGSEA. The CDR3 sequence: CSVRSPERHGQYF. The CDR3 coding sequence is TGCAGCGTTAGGTCCCCCGAGCGGCATGGGCAGTATTTT.

This chain connects TRBV24-1 to TRBJ1-3; 10 positions match TRBD1. CDR1 is KGHDR and CDR2 is SFDVKD in the germline V gene. The CDR3 has 16 residues. V dropped 4 bases and J dropped 3; count of bases not matched to a gene: 5. CDR3 bases: TGTGCCACCAGTGACCGACAGGGGGCGAGTGGAAACACCATATATTTT. It is translated as CATSDRQGASGNTIYF.

The V call is TRBV9, the J call TRBJ2-1, with 7 nucleotides matching TRBD2. The CDR3 length is 17 residues. CDR1 SGDLS and CDR2 YYNGEE come from the germline V gene. The trim removed 0 bases at V and 4 bases at J, leaving 10 bases unmatched. This CDR3 reads CASSVDGGRVIYNEQFF. CDR3 sequence (DNA): TGTGCCAGCAGCGTAGATGGAGGGAGGGTTATTTACAATGAGCAGTTCTTC.

V is TRBV5-1 and J is TRBJ1-1; 9 bases map to TRBD1. The germline V gene encodes CDR1 SGHRS and CDR2 YFSETQ. CDR3 length: 16 amino acids. V lost 0 bases, J lost 6 bases, and 9 bases stayed unmatched. The DNA of the CDR3 is TGCGCCAGCAGCTTGGGCGGACAGGGGAGTTGGGCTGAAGCTTTCTTT. Protein: CASSLGGQGSWAEAFF.

The chain combines TRBV7-2 with TRBJ2-7; D is unclear. This CDR3 is 14 amino acids long. The V gene's germline CDR1 is SGHTA and CDR2 FQGNSA. V gave up 5 bases and J gave up 0 bases, with 11 bases separating them. The DNA of the CDR3 is TGTGCCAGCAGCCCCGGTTCTACCTCCTACGAGCAGTACTTC. Translating it yields CASSPGSTSYEQYF.

V is TRBV10-1 and J is TRBJ1-5; 9 bases are a match to TRBD1. V was pared by 6 bases and J by 2 bases, with 17 bases of the junction left unmatched. Germline CDR1 is WNHNN and CDR2 is SYGVQD (reference sequence). This CDR3 region has 19 residues. The CDR3 sequence: CASRNDTGTGHGGNQPQHF. The CDR3 DNA reads as TGCGCCAGCAGAAATGATACCGGGACAGGGCATGGGGGCAATCAGCCCCAGCATTTT.

The chain has TRBV4-2 and TRBJ2-2; the D gene is possibly TRBD2 (6 bases). Trimming left V 1 base short and J 7 bases short, with 7 bases between. The CDR3 sequence is 13 residues long. CDR1 is LGHNA, CDR2 YNFKEQ, per germline. The CDR3: CASSQGGDGELFF. The CDR3 DNA reads as TGTGCCAGCAGCCAAGGGGGGGACGGGGAGCTGTTTTTT.

This CDR3 reads CASSPLSGRSPGELFF. The CDR3 DNA reads TGTGCCAGCAGCCCCCTTAGCGGGAGGTCCCCCGGGGAGCTGTTTTTT. The chain links TRBV14 to TRBJ2-2; TRBD2 aligns across 10 bases. The CDR3 is 16 residues long. With V trimmed by 4 bases and J by 6 bases, 8 bases remained unmatched. Germline CDR1 reads SGHDN; CDR2 reads FVKESK.

This chain uses TRBV6-5 with TRBJ1-1, with a tentative D call TRBD1 (6 bases). There are 14 residues in the CDR3. Looked up from germline, CDR1 is MNHEY and CDR2 is SVGAGI. Between the trimmed V and J ends, which lost 6 bases and 2 bases, there was a span of 13 bases. The CDR3 loop is CASSAGQLNTEAFF. The CDR3 DNA follows: TGTGCCAGCAGCGCCGGACAGCTAAACACTGAAGCTTTCTTT.

The chain couples TRBV4-1 to TRBJ1-2; the D is unclear. The CDR3 consists of 14 residues. V lost 1 base to trimming and J lost 2 bases, with 8 bases between them. Germline-derived CDR1 and CDR2 are MGHRA and YSYEKL. CDR3 protein: CASSQGTLNYGYTF. The CDR3 coding sequence is TGCGCCAGCAGCCAAGGAACATTGAACTATGGCTACACCTTC.

This clone has a handful of counts. V gene TRBV19 combines with J gene TRBJ2-7; 7 bases line up with TRBD1. This CDR3 spans 14 amino acids. J was trimmed by 0 bases and V by 5 bases; bases with no gene match: 4. CDR1 is LNHDA, CDR2 SQIVND, per germline (reference sequence). The CDR3 DNA is TGTGCCAGTAGTCCGCGGACAGGCTCCTACGAGCAGTACTTC. The encoded protein is CASSPRTGSYEQYF. The entire variable domain, with the rest obtained from reference TRBV19 and TRBJ2-7, is as follows: DGGITQSPKYLFRKEGQNVTLSCEQNLNHDAMYWYRQDPGQGLRLIYYSQIVNDFQKGDIAEGYSVSREKKESFPLTVTSAQKNPTAFYLCASSPRTGSYEQYFGPGTRLTVT.

J is TRBJ2-1 and V is TRBV24-1; 7 bases map to TRBD2. The germline V gene encodes CDR1 KGHDR and CDR2 SFDVKD. CDR3 size: 13 residues. With 1 base clipped from V and 8 bases from J, the junction kept 1 base outside the gene matches. CDR3 in amino acids: CATSDFGGDEQFF. The CDR3 coding sequence is TGTGCCACCAGTGATTTTGGGGGGGATGAGCAGTTCTTC.

The J gene is TRBJ2-7, the V gene TRBV5-1; tentatively, D is TRBD1 (5 bases). Trimming left V 0 bases short and J 3 bases short, with 13 bases between. This CDR3 region has 15 residues. Germline loops: CDR1 SGHRS, CDR2 YFSETQ. The CDR3 DNA reads as TGCGCCAGCAGCTTGGAGCAGGGAATTAACTACGAGCAGTACTTC. Protein: CASSLEQGINYEQYF.

This clone turned up a few times. The V call is TRBV25-1, the J call TRBJ2-7; D gene ambiguous. Trimming removed 3 bases from V and 0 bases from J, with 9 bases in between. CDR3 length equals 14 residues. Germline CDR1 reads MGHDK; CDR2 reads SYGVNS. CDR3 region: CASSDLTSSYEQYF. For the CDR3, the DNA is TGTGCCAGCAGTGACCTCACGAGCTCCTACGAGCAGTACTTC.

The chain links TRBV29-1 to TRBJ1-1; possible D gene TRBD1, 5 bases. CDR1 and CDR2 (germline): SQVTM, ANQGSEA. V gave up 4 bases and J gave up 3 bases, with 12 bases separating them. The CDR3 is 13 amino acids. The CDR3 DNA reads as TGCAGCGTTGCCAGGGCAAGGGACACTGAAGCTTTCTTT. This sequence encodes CSVARARDTEAFF.

This clone has more than one count but fewer than ten. The chain is built from TRBV9 and TRBJ1-2; D is possibly TRBD1 (6 bases). The CDR3 is made up of 16 amino acids. The germline V gene has CDR1 SGDLS and CDR2 YYNGEE. Trimming left V 0 bases short and J 6 bases short, with 18 bases between. DNA for the CDR3: TGTGCCAGCAGCGTAGCGAAAACAGGGAGGGTTAATGGCTACACCTTC. Amino acid sequence: CASSVAKTGRVNGYTF.

The J gene is TRBJ2-3, the V gene TRBV7-3; 8 bases map to TRBD2. The CDR3 contains 16 residues. Germline values: CDR1 SGHTA, CDR2 FQGTGA. Unmatched junction bases numbered 10, after V lost 4 bases and J lost 4 bases. The CDR3, as DNA: TGTGCCAGCAGCTCCCCCCGGGAGGGGGGGGCAGATACGCAGTATTTT. Its protein product is CASSSPREGGADTQYF.

J is TRBJ2-1 and V is TRBV5-1; tentatively, D is TRBD1 (6 bases). CDR3 length equals 14 residues. CDR1 and CDR2 from the germline V gene are SGHRS and YFSETQ. V lost 3 bases, J lost 4 bases, and 11 bases lay in between. The CDR3: CASSSDRRYNEQFF. The CDR3 region has the DNA TGCGCCAGCAGCTCCGACAGGAGATACAATGAGCAGTTCTTC.

The genes are TRBV5-1 and TRBJ1-4; 9 bases are a match to TRBD1. The V gene's germline CDR1 is SGHRS and CDR2 YFSETQ. The CDR3 is 16 residues long. V lost 3 bases to trimming and J lost 7 bases; unmatched junction nucleotides: 10. CDR3 residues: CASSYTLQGAGEKLFF. DNA of the CDR3: TGCGCCAGCAGCTATACACTACAGGGGGCCGGTGAAAAACTGTTTTTT.